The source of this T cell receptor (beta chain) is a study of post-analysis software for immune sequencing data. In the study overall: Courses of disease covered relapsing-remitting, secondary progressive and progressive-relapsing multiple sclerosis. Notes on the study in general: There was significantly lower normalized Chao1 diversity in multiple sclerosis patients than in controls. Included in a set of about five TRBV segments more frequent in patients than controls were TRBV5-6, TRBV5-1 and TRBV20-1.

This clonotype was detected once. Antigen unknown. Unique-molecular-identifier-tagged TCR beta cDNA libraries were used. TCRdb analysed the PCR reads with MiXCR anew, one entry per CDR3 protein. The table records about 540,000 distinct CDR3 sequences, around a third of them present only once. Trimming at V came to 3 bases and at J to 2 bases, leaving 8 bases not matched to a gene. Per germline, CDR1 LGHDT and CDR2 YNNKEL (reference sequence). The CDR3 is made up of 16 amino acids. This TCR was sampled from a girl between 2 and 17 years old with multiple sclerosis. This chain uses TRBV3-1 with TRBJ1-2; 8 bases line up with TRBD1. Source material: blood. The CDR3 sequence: CASSHHDRGSNYGYTF. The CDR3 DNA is TGTGCCAGCAGCCACCACGACAGGGGATCGAACTATGGCTACACCTTC.